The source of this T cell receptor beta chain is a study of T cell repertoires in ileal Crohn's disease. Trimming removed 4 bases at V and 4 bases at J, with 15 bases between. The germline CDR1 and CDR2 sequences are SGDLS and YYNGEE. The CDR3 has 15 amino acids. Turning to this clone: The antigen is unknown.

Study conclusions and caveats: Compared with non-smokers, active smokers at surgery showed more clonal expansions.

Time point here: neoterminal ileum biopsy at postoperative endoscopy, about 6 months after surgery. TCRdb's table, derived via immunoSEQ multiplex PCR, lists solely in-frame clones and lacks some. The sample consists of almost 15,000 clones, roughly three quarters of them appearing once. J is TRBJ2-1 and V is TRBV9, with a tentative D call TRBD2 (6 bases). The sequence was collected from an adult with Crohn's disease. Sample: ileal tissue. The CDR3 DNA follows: TGTGCCAGCAGCAAACGGGACTTATGGTACAATGAGCAGTTCTTC. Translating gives CASSKRDLWYNEQFF.